This entry is about one TCR beta chain. Selected positively for CCR7 and CD45RO-negative, naive CD8 cells excluded terminally differentiated effector memory CD45RA+ cells. This entry is derived from a study of shared clonotypes between healthy human individuals. CDR1 and CDR2 (germline): SGHVS, FNYEAQ. The CDR3 runs 12 residues. V dropped 0 bases and J dropped 5 bases, with 2 bases sitting between them. The method was immunoSEQ multiplex PCR; TCRdb's version includes in-frame clones alone and lacks a portion of them. The sample contains hundreds of thousands of clones, 85% to 95% of which appear only once.

The chain couples TRBV7-6 to TRBJ2-1, with D hard to call. This TCR came from a woman in her twenties or thirties in good health. The sample was naive CD8+ T cells sorted from blood. CDR3 sequence (DNA): TGTGCCAGCAGCTTAGCGGACAATGAGCAGTTCTTC. It yields the protein CASSLADNEQFF.